This T cell receptor beta chain was captured by sequencing in a study of blood T cell repertoires in COVID-19 (dated by TCRdb to between 2020 and 2021). About the study as a whole: Collaborator samples came from the United States, Italy and Spain and covered acute and convalescent phases of COVID-19. The dataset comprised deeply sampled blood TCRbeta repertoires from subjects exposed to, actively infected with, or recovered from COVID-19. The material from the prospective study consisted of cDNA or gDNA derived from T cells, B-cell-depleted T cells, or PBMCs. The samples were drawn from two sources: the first 160 participants of the ongoing ImmuneRACE study, and over 950 subjects contributed by 6 global collaborators. Where available, HLA class I and class II types were obtained from metadata supplied by the sample provider rather than from assay-based typing. The repertoires were released in a freely available public database intended as a resource for research on the immune response to SARS-CoV-2. A de-identified subject ID, COVID-19 status, age in years and sex were almost always included in the sample metadata. Study-wide findings and limitations: The quantity of clinical and demographic metadata differed by source and by participant and was supplied without curation.

Taken from the germline V gene, the CDR1 and CDR2 loops are MNHEY and SVGAGI. Spanning cysteine to phenylalanine, the CDR3 consists of 15 amino acids. The only DNA kept is the CDR3, 45 bases in frame from the first base. Trimming costs V 0 bases and J 5 bases, and their ends lie 13 bases apart. TCRbeta CDR3 regions were amplified from genomic DNA using the immunoSEQ Assay, a bias-controlled multiplex PCR. On the study's bioinformatics: The number of nucleated cells in each sample was estimated by amplification of reference gene primers within the assay. Sequence reads were collapsed and filtered to measure the absolute abundance of every unique TCRbeta CDR3 rearrangement. For each sample, productive Simpson clonality was calculated as the square root of Simpson's diversity index over productive rearrangements. TCRdb re-hosts the immuneACCESS table, in-frame sequences only. Its copies lack some clones; in the studies checked, an unresolved V gene accounts for under half of them, and the cause for the rest is not known. V, J and clone size reflect that table, while D and trimming were determined from the DNA. This sample holds 300,000 to 400,000 clones; 75% to 90% were observed only once. The ten largest account for around 1% of the sample.

Participants in the prospective study were aged 18 to 89 years, lived in more than 20 United States geographic areas, and enrolled through a virtual design. Cohort assignment in the prospective study relied on participant-reported clinical history from a screening survey and a study questionnaire. ImmuneRACE Cohort 3 recovered participants were defined by two consecutive negative NP/OP PCR tests, healthcare professional clearance, or symptom resolution. In the prospective study, whole blood, serum and a nasopharyngeal or oropharyngeal swab were collected from each participant by mobile phlebotomists. Prospective study participants could optionally give additional blood draws and questionnaires over an approximately two-month period. Before DNA extraction, prospective study blood samples were shipped either frozen or at room temperature. As to this clone: Its antigen remains undetermined. Base qualities are not at hand, and no much larger clone is one base apart.

Material: PBMCs or T cells enriched from blood (not recorded which). This receptor was obtained from a man aged 18 to 30 who had recovered from COVID-19. The rearrangement joined TRBV6-5 to TRBJ1-1; perhaps TRBD1 is the D gene, with 6 bases matching. The CDR3 protein: CASSYSTGRGTEAFF. The DNA is as follows: TGTGCCAGCAGTTACTCCACAGGGCGAGGAACTGAAGCTTTCTTT.